This T cell receptor beta chain was recovered during a study of identical twins. One entry per CDR3 protein results from TCRdb running MiXCR on the 5' RACE reads. This table has fewer than 250,000 distinct CDR3 sequences, roughly 10% appearing once. Study-level points and caveats: There was more out-of-frame TCR alpha sharing in monozygotic twins than models estimated. Out-of-frame alpha sequences common to twins exhibited a surplus of low generation probability. Sharing of beta out-of-frame sequences by twins showed a weaker excess. The analysis was cross-sectional rather than longitudinal within donors.

Trimming left V 8 bases short and J 2 bases short, with 14 bases between. From germline, CDR1 is SGHDT and CDR2 YYEEEE. This CDR3 has 13 amino acids. Remarks on this clonotype: Its antigen is still unknown.

Sequenced: memory (CD45RO+) T cells sorted from blood. The J gene is TRBJ2-7, the V gene TRBV5-6; perhaps TRBD2 as D (5 bases). The TCR originated in a woman under 30 in good health. In DNA form, the CDR3 reads TGTGCCAGGGGCCACGGGATACCCTACGAGCAGTACTTC. Translating gives CARGHGIPYEQYF.